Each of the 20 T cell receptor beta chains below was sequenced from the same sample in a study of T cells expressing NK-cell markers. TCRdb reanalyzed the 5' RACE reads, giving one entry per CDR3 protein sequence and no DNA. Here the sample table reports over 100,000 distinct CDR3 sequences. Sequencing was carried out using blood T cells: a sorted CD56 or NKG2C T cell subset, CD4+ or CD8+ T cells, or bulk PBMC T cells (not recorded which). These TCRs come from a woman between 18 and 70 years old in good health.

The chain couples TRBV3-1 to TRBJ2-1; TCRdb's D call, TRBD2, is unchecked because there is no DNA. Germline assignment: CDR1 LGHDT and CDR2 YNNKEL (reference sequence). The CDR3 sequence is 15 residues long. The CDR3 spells CASSQPGLAGGEQFF.

The CDR3 region is CASSRPGAGTDTQYF. V usage is TRBV4-1 and J usage is TRBJ2-3; the D call of TRBD1 rests on TCRdb alone, since no DNA is present to check it. Per germline, CDR1 MGHRA and CDR2 YSYEKL. The CDR3 spans 15 residues.

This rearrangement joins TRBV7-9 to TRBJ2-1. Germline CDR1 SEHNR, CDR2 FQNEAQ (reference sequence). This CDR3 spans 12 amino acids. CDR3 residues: CASSRSVGEQFF.

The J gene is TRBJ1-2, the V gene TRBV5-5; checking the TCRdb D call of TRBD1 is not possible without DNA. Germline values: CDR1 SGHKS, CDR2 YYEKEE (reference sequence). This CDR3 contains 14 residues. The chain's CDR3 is CASSLARGAYGYTF.

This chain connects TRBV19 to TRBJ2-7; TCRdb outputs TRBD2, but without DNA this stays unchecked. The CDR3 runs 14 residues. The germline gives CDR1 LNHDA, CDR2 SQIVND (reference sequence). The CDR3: CASSMGLTPNEQYF.

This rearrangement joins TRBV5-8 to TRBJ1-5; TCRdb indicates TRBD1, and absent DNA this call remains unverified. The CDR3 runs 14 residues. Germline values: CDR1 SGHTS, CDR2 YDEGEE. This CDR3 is CASSFGGVFQPQHF.

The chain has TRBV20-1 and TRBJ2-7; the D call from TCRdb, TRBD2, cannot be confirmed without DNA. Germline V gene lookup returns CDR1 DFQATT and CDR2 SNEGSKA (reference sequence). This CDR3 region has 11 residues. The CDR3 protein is CSATSGYEQYF.

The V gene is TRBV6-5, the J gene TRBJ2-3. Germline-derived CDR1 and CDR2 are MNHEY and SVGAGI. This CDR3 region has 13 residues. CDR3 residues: CASSYFRADTQYF.

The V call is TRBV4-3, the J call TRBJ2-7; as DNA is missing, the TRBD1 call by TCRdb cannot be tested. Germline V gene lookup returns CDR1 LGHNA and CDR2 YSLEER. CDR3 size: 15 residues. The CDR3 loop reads CASSQEGGSSYEQYF.

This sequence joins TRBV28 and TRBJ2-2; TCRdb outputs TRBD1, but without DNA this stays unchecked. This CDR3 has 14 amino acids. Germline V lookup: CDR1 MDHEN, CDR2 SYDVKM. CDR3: CASSFHTGTGELFF.

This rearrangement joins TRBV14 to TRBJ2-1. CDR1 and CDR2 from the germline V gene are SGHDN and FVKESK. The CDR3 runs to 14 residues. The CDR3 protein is CASSSGTYYNEQFF.

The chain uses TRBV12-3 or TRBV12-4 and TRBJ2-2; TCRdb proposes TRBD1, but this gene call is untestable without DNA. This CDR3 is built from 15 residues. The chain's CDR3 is CASSFDRGLTGELFF.

The CDR3 region is CASSSNLGTSGYYNEQFF. The chain joins TRBV7-6 to TRBJ2-1; TCRdb's D call, TRBD2, is unchecked because there is no DNA. This CDR3 has 18 residues. Germline V gene data show CDR1 as SGHVS and CDR2 as FNYEAQ. The entire variable domain, with the rest obtained from reference TRBV7-6 and TRBJ2-1, is as follows: GAGVSQSPRYKVTKRGQDVALRCDPISGHVSLYWYRQALGQGPEFLTYFNYEAQQDKSGLPNDRFSAERPEGSISTLTIQRTEQRDSAMYRCASSSNLGTSGYYNEQFFGPGTRLTVL.

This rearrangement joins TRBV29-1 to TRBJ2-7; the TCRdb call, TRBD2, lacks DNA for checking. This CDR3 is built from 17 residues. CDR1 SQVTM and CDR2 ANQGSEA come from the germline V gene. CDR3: CSVGPSASGSLRDEQYF.

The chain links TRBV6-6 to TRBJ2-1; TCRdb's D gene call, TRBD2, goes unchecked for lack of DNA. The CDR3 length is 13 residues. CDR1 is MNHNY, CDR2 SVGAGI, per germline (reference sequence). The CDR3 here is CASTGASGNEQFF.

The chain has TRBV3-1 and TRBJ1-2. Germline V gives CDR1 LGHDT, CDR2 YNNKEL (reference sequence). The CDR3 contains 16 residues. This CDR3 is CASSQDPRPYNYGYTF.

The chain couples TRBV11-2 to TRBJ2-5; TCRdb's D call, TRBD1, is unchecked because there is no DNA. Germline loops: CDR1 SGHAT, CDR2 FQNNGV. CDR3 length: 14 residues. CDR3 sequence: CASSSLDLRETQYF. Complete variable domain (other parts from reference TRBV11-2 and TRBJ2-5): EAGVAQSPRYKIIEKRQSVAFWCNPISGHATLYWYQQILGQGPKLLIQFQNNGVVDDSQLPKDRFSAERLKGVDSTLKIQPAKLEDSAVYLCASSSLDLRETQYFGPGTRLLVL.

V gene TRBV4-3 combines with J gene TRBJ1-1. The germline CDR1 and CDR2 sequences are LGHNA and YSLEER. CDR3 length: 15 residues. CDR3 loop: CASSQGSGKNTEAFF.

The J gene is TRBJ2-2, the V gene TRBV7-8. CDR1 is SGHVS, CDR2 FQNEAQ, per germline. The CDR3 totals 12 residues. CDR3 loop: CASSLETGELFF.

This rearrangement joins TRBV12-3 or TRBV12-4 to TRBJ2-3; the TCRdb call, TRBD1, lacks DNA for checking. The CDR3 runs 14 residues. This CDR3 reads CASRDRDSTDTQYF.